These T cell receptor beta chains were read from a single sample in a study of beta chain features in type 1 diabetes. Here immunoSEQ multiplex PCR was the method, and the copy in TCRdb shows in-frame clones only, minus some. The repertoire holds 350,000 to 450,000 clones, with approximately 15% as singletons. The sequencing sample was made of naive CD4+ T cells from blood. Every receptor here comes from a woman younger than 30 in good health. The CDR3 runs from the conserved cysteine through the conserved F or W.

TRBJ2-3	TRBV4-3	CASSPRLAGEGTDTQYF
TRBJ1-1	TRBV5-6	CASSWGPDMNTEAFF
TRBJ2-3	TRBV9	CASSVVAPGTDTQYF
TRBJ2-1	TRBV11-2	CASRRTSGREGEQFF
TRBJ1-1	TRBV7-9	CASSSQGFGTEAFF
TRBJ1-1	TRBV10-3	CAISEYSNTEAFF
TRBJ1-2	TRBV7-2	CASSLGGAQGVGYTF
TRBJ2-1	TRBV4-1	CASSQGTSGLNEQFF
TRBJ2-5	TRBV25-1	CASSESRGTETQYF
TRBJ2-1	TRBV6-5	CASSYVGERNEQFF
TRBJ2-7	TRBV19	CASSAPSGRAYEQYF
TRBJ2-3	TRBV2	CASRRVAGATDTQYF
TRBJ2-3	TRBV25-1	CASGRLAGQSDTQYF
TRBJ2-1	TRBV5-6	CASSTGLADNEQFF
TRBJ2-6	TRBV6-1	CASGENSGANVLTF
TRBJ1-5	TRBV5-8	CASSPDWSNQPQHF
TRBJ2-7	TRBV30	CAWSMRNSYEQYF
TRBJ2-7	TRBV5-1	CASSTRQDYEQYF
TRBJ2-7	TRBV19	CASSIEGGYEQYF
TRBJ2-5	TRBV7-2	CASSLGGTVQETQYF
TRBJ2-5	TRBV30	CASKGNQETQYF
TRBJ1-5	TRBV18	CASSPKRRVEQPQHF
TRBJ2-1	TRBV7-2	CASSPPPGLAGVVQFF
TRBJ1-2	TRBV25-1	CASSERAGDGYTF
TRBJ1-1	TRBV7-2	CASSRDRGNTEAFF
TRBJ2-1	TRBV4-1	CASSQGGGRGRHNEQFF
TRBJ2-7	TRBV28	CASSTGLSYEQYF
TRBJ2-5	TRBV28	CASSSSEVQETQYF
TRBJ2-7	TRBV5-1	CASSYGQGLYEQYF
TRBJ2-7	TRBV19	CASSISTSGIAYEQYF
TRBJ1-4	TRBV18	CASSPGSSNEKLFF
TRBJ2-7	TRBV18	CASSPLSGLGLESEQYF
TRBJ2-7	TRBV14	CASSQDVRGPTYEQYF
TRBJ1-1	TRBV2	CASSGQGIGYTEAFF
TRBJ2-1	TRBV7-3	CASSLRTGRHEQFF
TRBJ2-1	TRBV14	CASSLLGQGNEQFF
TRBJ2-2	TRBV5-1	CASSLEGSGRTGELFF
TRBJ2-3	TRBV5-1	CASSVIATDTQYF
TRBJ2-5	TRBV30	CAWVSGGETQYF
TRBJ2-1	TRBV29-1	CSVEEETTPYNEQFF
TRBJ2-7	TRBV7-9	CASSQPTSWEQYF
TRBJ1-5	TRBV25-1	CASSSDRTDNQPQHF
TRBJ2-7	TRBV5-1	CASSLGESHEQYF
TRBJ1-1	TRBV30	CAWREQGMNTEAFF
TRBJ2-1	TRBV18	CASSPLSLAGGNDDEQFF
TRBJ2-1	TRBV5-1	CASLGLAGSSYNEQFF
TRBJ2-1	TRBV7-9	CASRAGGPDEQFF
TRBJ2-1	TRBV6-5	CASSYSVPPNNEQFF
TRBJ1-5	TRBV18	CASVGQVNQPQHF
TRBJ2-2	TRBV7-3	CASSPGLAGTGELFF
TRBJ2-3	TRBV18	CASSPPGAKDGTQYF
TRBJ1-5	TRBV2	CASSSLTGRNQPQHF
TRBJ2-1	TRBV27	CASKGTSGYNEQFF
TRBJ2-5	TRBV12-5	CASGLGLAGTGAGTQYF